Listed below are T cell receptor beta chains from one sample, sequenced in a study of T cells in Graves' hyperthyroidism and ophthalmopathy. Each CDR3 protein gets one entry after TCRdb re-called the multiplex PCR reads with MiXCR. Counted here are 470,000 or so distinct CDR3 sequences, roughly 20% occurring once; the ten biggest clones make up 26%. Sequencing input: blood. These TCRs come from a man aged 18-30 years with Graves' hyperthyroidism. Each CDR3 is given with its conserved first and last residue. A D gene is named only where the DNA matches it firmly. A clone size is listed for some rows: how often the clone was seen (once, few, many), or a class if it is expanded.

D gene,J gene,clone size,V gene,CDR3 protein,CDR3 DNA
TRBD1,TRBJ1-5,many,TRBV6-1,CASRTGVNQPQHF,TGTGCCAGCAGAACAGGGGTCAATCAGCCCCAGCATTTT
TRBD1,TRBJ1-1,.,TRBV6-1,CASSKRQGAPEAFF,TGTGCCAGCAGTAAAAGACAGGGGGCTCCCGAAGCTTTCTTT
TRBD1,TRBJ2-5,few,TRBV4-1,CASSQPQGVAETQYF,TGCGCCAGCAGCCAACCTCAGGGGGTGGCGGAGACCCAGTACTTC
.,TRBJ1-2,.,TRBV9,CASSVSGVGRKGYTF,TGTGCCAGCAGCGTGTCAGGGGTTGGTAGGAAAGGCTACACCTTC
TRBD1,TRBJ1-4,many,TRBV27,CASSQDPGTGDEKLFF,TGTGCCAGCAGTCAGGACCCCGGGACAGGGGATGAAAAACTGTTTTTT
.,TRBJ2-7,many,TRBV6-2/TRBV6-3,CASSYALWGYSYSYEQYF,TGTGCCAGCAGTTACGCCCTATGGGGGTACTCCTACTCCTACGAGCAGTACTTC
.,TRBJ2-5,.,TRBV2,CASSAASETQYF,TGTGCCAGCAGTGCGGCTAGTGAGACCCAGTACTTC
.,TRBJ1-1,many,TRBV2,CASSGNRADTEAFF,TGTGCCAGCAGTGGTAACAGGGCGGATACTGAAGCTTTCTTT
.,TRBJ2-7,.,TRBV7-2,CASSSVVGAYEQYF,TGTGCCAGCAGCTCCGTCGTGGGGGCATACGAGCAGTACTTC
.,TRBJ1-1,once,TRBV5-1,CASSLGGAKACF,TGCGCCAGCAGCTTGGGTGGGGCAAAAGCTTGCTTT